This TCR beta chain was obtained from a study of blood T cells in healthy people across ages. Whole-study results and caveats: Since the PBMCs were unsorted, naive and antigen-experienced cells could not be conclusively compared.

Using a J-beta primer mix together with a sample-barcoded 5' primer, a second PCR was run for roughly 7 to 12 cycles. Unique molecular identifiers of 12 random nucleotides labeled each cDNA. Each CDR3 protein is one row after TCRdb ran MiXCR on the 5' RACE reads. Counted here are about 1.8 million distinct CDR3 sequences, roughly 50% occurring once; the ten biggest clones make up 2.1%. This CDR3 region has 13 residues. CDR1 and CDR2 (germline): LGHNT, FRNRAP. V lost 8 bases to trimming and J lost 6 bases; unmatched junction nucleotides: 7. As for this clonotype: The antigen remains undetermined.

Sequences were obtained from blood. V is TRBV12-5 and J is TRBJ2-1, with 7 bases fitting TRBD1. This TCR was recovered from a middle-aged woman in good health. The CDR3 DNA follows: TGTGCTAGTTCTCCGGACAGGTCCAATGAGCAGTTCTTC. Protein: CASSPDRSNEQFF.